This TCR beta chain was documented in a study of CD8 T cells in ankylosing spondylitis. Overall study findings and caveats: Significant enrichment of disease-linked clones was reported in matched ankylosing spondylitis synovial fluid. With a CD8+ phenotype, disease-linked clones were relatively rare in peripheral blood.

A few counts support this clonotype. The antigen remains unidentified. CDR1 SNHLY and CDR2 FYNNEI come from the germline V gene. The CDR3 length is 17 residues. The J segment lost 5 bases and the V segment lost 4 bases, leaving 12 bases of the junction unmatched. In making TCR beta libraries, quantitative 5'-RACE with molecular barcodes was used. TCRdb ran MiXCR on the 5' RACE reads and lists one entry per CDR3 protein. The sample has under 120,000 distinct CDR3 sequences, approximately 25% seen once. The chain carries TRBV2 and TRBJ2-1, with 9 positions matching TRBD1. Specimen: synovial fluid, either unsorted or a sorted T cell fraction (not recorded which). This receptor was identified in a male donor with ankylosing spondylitis. This chain's CDR3 is CASSGDREGLGDNEQFF. The CDR3 bases are TGTGCCAGCAGTGGGGACAGGGAAGGACTAGGGGACAATGAGCAGTTCTTC.